The rows below give T cell receptor beta chains drawn from one sample of a study of PD-L1 blockade in urothelial cancer. This table comes from immunoSEQ multiplex PCR, and its TCRdb copy is limited to in-frame clones, with some not included. The data show some 40,000 clones, 70% to 90% seen once. This specimen was PBMCs, taken around atezolizumab (anti-PD-L1) treatment. Receptor source: a donor at least 40 years old with urothelial cancer. Each CDR3 is given with its conserved first and last residue. Each record gives: CDR3 length, J gene, clone size, V gene, D gene, CDR3 protein, CDR3 DNA. The D gene is left open where the match is weak. Clone size appears in some rows only: once, few, many, or a class for an expanded clone.

16 | TRBJ2-1 | - | TRBV6-5 | TRBD2 | CASSYRRERAHNEQFF | TGTGCCAGCAGTTACCGGCGGGAGAGGGCCCACAATGAGCAGTTCTTC
16 | TRBJ2-3 | - | TRBV5-1 | TRBD2 | CASSLVGTRSTDTQYF | TGCGCCAGCAGCTTGGTCGGGACTAGAAGCACAGATACGCAGTATTTT
15 | TRBJ1-3 | - | TRBV6-5 | - | CASSPLGAGGNTIYF | TGTGCCAGCAGCCCCCTGGGGGCGGGTGGAAACACCATATATTTT
15 | TRBJ1-2 | - | TRBV4-1 | - | CASSQERGALFGYTF | TGCGCCAGCAGCCAAGAGCGGGGGGCGCTGTTTGGCTACACCTTC
14 | TRBJ2-3 | many | TRBV13 | - | CASSPTPAADTQYF | TGTGCCAGCAGCCCAACACCCGCCGCCGATACGCAGTATTTT
14 | TRBJ2-5 | - | TRBV18 | - | CASSPMYGGETQYF | TGTGCCAGCTCACCGATGTATGGCGGTGAGACCCAGTACTTC
14 | TRBJ2-5 | - | TRBV7-2 | - | CASSLTGPQETQYF | TGTGCCAGCAGCCTTACAGGGCCCCAAGAGACCCAGTACTTC
15 | TRBJ2-7 | - | TRBV18 | - | CASSPPAGSSYEQYF | TGTGCCAGCTCACCACCCGCGGGGAGCTCCTACGAGCAGTACTTC
16 | TRBJ2-7 | - | TRBV2 | TRBD2 | CASQSGSGPRSYEQYF | TGTGCCAGCCAAAGCGGGAGCGGGCCCCGCTCCTACGAGCAGTACTTC
15 | TRBJ1-1 | - | TRBV30 | TRBD1 | CAWTQGQGRETEAFF | TGTGCCTGGACTCAAGGACAGGGAAGGGAAACTGAAGCTTTCTTT
17 | TRBJ2-2 | - | TRBV4-1 | - | CASSQGFRGRDTGELFF | TGCGCCAGCAGCCAAGGCTTCCGGGGTAGGGACACCGGGGAGCTGTTTTTT
17 | TRBJ2-1 | - | TRBV4-2 | TRBD2 | CASSQDPASGGDNEQFF | TGTGCCAGCAGCCAAGATCCGGCTAGCGGGGGGGACAATGAGCAGTTCTTC
15 | TRBJ2-3 | once | TRBV7-3 | - | CASSLSAGATDTQYF | TGTGCCAGCAGCTTATCGGCGGGGGCCACAGATACGCAGTATTTT
13 | TRBJ2-5 | - | TRBV11-2 | - | CASSLGQGETQYF | TGTGCCAGCAGCTTGGGACAAGGAGAGACCCAGTACTTC
12 | TRBJ1-2 | - | TRBV28 | - | CASSLSGYGYTF | TGTGCCAGCAGTTTATCCGGGTATGGCTACACCTTC
17 | TRBJ2-3 | - | TRBV7-2 | - | CASSLQASRTSTDTQYF | TGTGCCAGCAGCTTACAGGCTAGCAGAACTAGCACAGATACGCAGTATTTT
14 | TRBJ2-7 | - | TRBV5-1 | - | CASSFGGTSYEQYF | TGCGCCAGCAGCTTTGGGGGGACCTCCTACGAGCAGTACTTC
16 | TRBJ2-5 | once | TRBV7-6 | - | CASSLGARGPIETQYF | TGTGCCAGCAGCCTGGGGGCCAGGGGCCCGATAGAGACCCAGTACTTC
11 | TRBJ2-7 | - | TRBV20-1 | - | CSAGDTRWQYF | TGCAGTGCCGGGGACACCCGGTGGCAGTACTTC
14 | TRBJ2-3 | - | TRBV18 | - | CASSPGPYTDTQYF | TGTGCCAGCTCACCGGGGCCCTACACAGATACGCAGTATTTT
14 | TRBJ1-4 | - | TRBV6-5 | TRBD1 | CASSYGQGGEKLFF | TGTGCCAGCAGTTACGGGCAGGGGGGTGAAAAACTGTTTTTT
16 | TRBJ2-3 | - | TRBV5-6 | TRBD2 | CASSLAGAGGSDTQYF | TGTGCCAGCAGCTTGGCCGGGGCGGGAGGGTCAGATACGCAGTATTTT